These 32 T cell receptor beta chains originate from one sample sequenced in a study of vaccination effects on CD4 cells after COVID-19. The ViraFEST assay expanded antigen-specific CD4+ T cells with viral peptide pools before sequencing. Culture lasted 10 days before CD4+ T cell isolation. The antigens of these receptors remain unknown. Here immunoSEQ multiplex PCR was the method, and the copy in TCRdb shows in-frame clones only, minus some. The repertoire holds around 19,000 clones, with about two thirds as singletons. Sequencing was performed on CD4+ T cells from PBMCs cultured with HCoV-229E spike peptides, taken before COVID-19 vaccination. The receptors stem from a human donor who received a COVID-19 vaccine.

The chain links TRBV29-1 to TRBJ2-7; TRBD1 matches at 8 bases. V gave up 6 bases and J gave up 2 bases; unmatched junction bases: 6. The CDR3 is made up of 13 amino acids. Germline V gives CDR1 SQVTM, CDR2 ANQGSEA. The CDR3 sequence is CSVEQGETYEQYF. CDR3 DNA: TGCAGCGTCGAACAGGGGGAGACCTACGAGCAGTACTTC.

The chain carries TRBV5-4 and TRBJ1-1; 9 nucleotides align to TRBD1. The V and J ends lost 3 bases and 3 bases, in that order; junction bases with no gene match: 3. Germline CDR1 is SGHNT and CDR2 is YYREEE (reference sequence). The CDR3 extends over 14 amino acids. The CDR3, as DNA: TGTGCCAGCAGCTGGGGACAGGGTTACACTGAAGCTTTCTTT. It codes for CASSWGQGYTEAFF. Full variable domain (rest looked up from reference TRBV5-4 and TRBJ1-1): ETGVTQSPTHLIKTRGQQVTLRCSSQSGHNTVSWYQQALGQGPQFIFQYYREEENGRGNFPPRFSGLQFPNYSSELNVNALELDDSALYLCASSWGQGYTEAFFGQGTRLTVV.

The chain combines TRBV19 with TRBJ1-4; D is possibly TRBD1 (6 bases). The CDR3 runs 14 residues. V was trimmed by 6 bases and J by 7 bases, leaving 15 bases between them. Germline CDR1 reads LNHDA; CDR2 reads SQIVND (reference sequence). The CDR3 DNA reads as TGTGCCAGTAGGCAAAGGGGGAATGTTGAAAAACTGTTTTTT. Its translation: CASRQRGNVEKLFF.

The gene calls are TRBV5-1 and TRBJ2-2; D not certain. Trimming shortened V by 0 bases and J by 9 bases, and 9 bases separated the two germline ends. This CDR3 comprises 13 residues. Germline lookup yields CDR1 SGHRS and CDR2 YFSETQ. The CDR3 nucleotides are TGCGCCAGCAGCTTGGCGCAACAGAGGGAGCTGTTTTTT. It codes for CASSLAQQRELFF.

The chain has TRBV9 and TRBJ1-2, with D hard to call. Germline loops: CDR1 SGDLS, CDR2 YYNGEE. The V and J ends lost 0 bases and 3 bases respectively, with 9 bases between them. The CDR3 contains 14 residues. CDR3 amino acids: CASSVEAAHYGYTF. CDR3 DNA sequence: TGTGCCAGCAGCGTAGAGGCGGCCCACTATGGCTACACCTTC.

The chain carries TRBV18 and TRBJ1-3; a possible D gene is TRBD1 (6 bases). The CDR3 is 19 residues long. V lost 0 bases to trimming and J lost 0 bases, with 18 bases between them. The germline V gene has CDR1 KGHSH and CDR2 LQKENI. The CDR3 is CASSPPGQLILGSGNTIYF. The CDR3 coding sequence is TGTGCCAGCTCACCACCAGGACAGCTTATCCTTGGCTCTGGAAACACCATATATTTT.

This chain connects TRBV3-1 (or the pseudogene TRBV3-2) to TRBJ2-1; 9 bases are a match to TRBD2. Unmatched junction bases numbered 4, after V lost 3 bases and J lost 1 base. Germline V gives CDR1 LGHDT, CDR2 YNNKEL (reference sequence). The CDR3 extends over 16 amino acids. The CDR3 nucleotides read TGTGCCAGCAGCCACTTAGCGGGAGAGTCCTACAATGAGCAGTTCTTC. It yields the protein CASSHLAGESYNEQFF.

The rearrangement links TRBV6-5 to TRBJ1-3; no clear D gene. Germline V gene data show CDR1 as MNHEY and CDR2 as SVGAGI. This CDR3 has 12 amino acids. V was clipped by 8 bases and J by 4 bases, with 9 bases between them. CDR3 residues: CASGRYGNTIYF. Here the CDR3 DNA reads TGTGCCAGCGGGAGGTACGGAAACACCATATATTTT.

This rearrangement joins TRBV27 to TRBJ1-2; 7 positions match TRBD1. J gave up 4 bases and V 5 bases, and 4 bases lay outside the gene matches. This CDR3 is 13 amino acids long. The V gene's germline CDR1 is MNHEY and CDR2 SMNVEV (reference sequence). The CDR3 DNA is TGTGCCAGCAGTACAGGGGACGGCTATGGCTACACCTTC. It translates to CASSTGDGYGYTF.

This clone came up once. The V gene is TRBV24-1, the J gene TRBJ1-2; D is unresolved. Germline values: CDR1 KGHDR, CDR2 SFDVKD. The V end lost 3 bases, the J end lost 0 bases, and 1 base lay between the germline ends. This CDR3 has 12 residues. The chain's CDR3 is CATSDTNYGYTF. The CDR3, as DNA: TGTGCCACCAGTGATACTAACTATGGCTACACCTTC.

V is TRBV4-1 and J is TRBJ2-5, with 8 bases matching TRBD2. The CDR3 contains 16 residues. From germline, CDR1 is MGHRA and CDR2 YSYEKL. J gave up 5 bases and V 1 base, and 9 bases lay outside the gene matches. This chain's CDR3 is CASSQGAGGALETQYF. The DNA for the CDR3 is TGCGCCAGCAGCCAAGGGGCCGGGGGGGCCTTGGAGACCCAGTACTTC.

The chain carries TRBV10-1 and TRBJ2-2; TRBD1 agrees at 7 bases. The junction had 16 bases not matched to a gene; V was cut back by 6 bases and J by 6 bases. This CDR3 contains 17 residues. Germline V gene data show CDR1 as WNHNN and CDR2 as SYGVQD (reference sequence). The CDR3 bases are TGCGCCAGCAGAGCCGACAGGGAACTCTCTTTATCCGGGGAGCTGTTTTTT. Protein: CASRADRELSLSGELFF.

This clone was counted only a few times. The chain uses TRBV4-1 and TRBJ1-1; D gene uncertain. This CDR3 comprises 16 residues. Trimming cost V 0 bases and J 0 bases, with 11 bases left between them. In germline, CDR1 is MGHRA, CDR2 YSYEKL. The CDR3 DNA is TGCGCCAGCAGCCAAGATAGGGCCAGGATGAACACTGAAGCTTTCTTT. Translated, it gives CASSQDRARMNTEAFF.

This clone has only one observation. The rearrangement links TRBV25-1 to TRBJ1-4; tentatively, D is TRBD1 (5 bases). The V gene's germline CDR1 is MGHDK and CDR2 SYGVNS. There are 14 residues in the CDR3. V was cut by 1 base and J by 4 bases, with 7 bases left in between. CDR3 coding DNA: TGTGCCAGCAGTGAATGGGGGAATAATGAAAAACTGTTTTTT. This sequence encodes CASSEWGNNEKLFF.

This clone has only one observation. The rearrangement joins TRBV10-2 to TRBJ1-6; D is unresolved. This CDR3 contains 14 residues. Germline CDR1 reads WSHSY; CDR2 reads SAAADI. The ends were cut back, 5 bases at V and 4 bases at J, with 9 bases in the middle. In DNA, the CDR3 is TGCGCCAGCAGTCCCACCGATTATAATTCACCCCTCCACTTT. Translated, it gives CASSPTDYNSPLHF.

The rearrangement joins TRBV4-1 to TRBJ1-1; possible D gene TRBD1, 5 bases. With 4 bases removed from V and 0 bases from J, the gap between germline ends came to 18 bases. The CDR3 has 17 amino acids. Germline CDR1 is MGHRA and CDR2 is YSYEKL. This CDR3 reads CASSLGPKKLLNTEAFF. The DNA for the CDR3 is TGCGCCAGCAGCCTGGGACCAAAAAAACTTCTGAACACTGAAGCTTTCTTT.

This chain links TRBV19 with TRBJ2-7; 10 bases line up with TRBD2. This CDR3 is 15 amino acids long. V shed 5 bases and J 2 bases; nucleotides not matched to a gene: 6. Germline V lookup: CDR1 LNHDA, CDR2 SQIVND (reference sequence). The CDR3 DNA sequence: TGTGCCAGTAGTGTGGCTAGCGGGAGAGCCTACGAGCAGTACTTC. As protein: CASSVASGRAYEQYF.

Only one count was recorded for this clone. CDR3 loop: CASSSLQASNTEAFF. The CDR3 region has the DNA TGTGCCAGCAGCTCGCTACAGGCTTCTAACACTGAAGCTTTCTTT. The chain links TRBV7-9 to TRBJ1-1, with D perhaps matching TRBD1 (5 bases). This CDR3 is 15 amino acids long. CDR1 and CDR2 from the germline V gene are SEHNR and FQNEAQ (reference sequence). Trimming cost V 4 bases and J 2 bases, with 14 bases left between them.

V and J are TRBV10-2 and TRBJ2-2; TRBD1 is a possible D gene (6 bases). Germline CDR1 and CDR2: WSHSY and SAAADI. Deletions cut 3 bases from V and 4 bases from J, with 9 bases between. The CDR3 is 14 residues long. CDR3 region: CASSERTVTGELFF. For the CDR3, the DNA is TGCGCCAGCAGTGAAAGGACAGTCACCGGGGAGCTGTTTTTT.

This clone was counted between two and nine times. The genes are TRBV12-3 or TRBV12-4 and TRBJ1-2, with 7 bases that match TRBD1. The CDR3 covers 13 residues. Unmatched junction bases numbered 8, after V lost 6 bases and J lost 7 bases. The DNA for the CDR3 is TGTGCCAGCAGCCTTCTTAACAGGGGTGGCTACACCTTC. It is translated as CASSLLNRGGYTF.

This chain connects TRBV7-2 to TRBJ1-5; the D is unclear. This CDR3 comprises 12 residues. The germline V and J ends were trimmed by 6 bases and 5 bases, with 8 bases remaining between them. CDR1 and CDR2 from the germline V gene are SGHTA and FQGNSA. CDR3 residues: CASRLTDQPQHF. Written as DNA, the CDR3 is TGTGCCAGCAGACTAACGGATCAGCCCCAGCATTTT. The full variable domain, completed using reference TRBV7-2 and TRBJ1-5, is GAGVSQSPSNKVTEKGKDVELRCDPISGHTALYWYRQSLGQGLEFLIYFQGNSAPDKSGLPSDRFSAERTGGSVSTLTIQRTQQEDSAVYLCASRLTDQPQHFGDGTRLSIL.

The V gene is TRBV27, the J gene TRBJ2-2; D is uncertain. Germline V gives CDR1 MNHEY, CDR2 SMNVEV (reference sequence). The CDR3 loop spans 14 amino acids. Trimming left V 5 bases short and J 6 bases short, with 13 bases between. Here the CDR3 reads CASSTPHSSGELFF. The CDR3 DNA sequence: TGTGCCAGCAGTACCCCCCATTCGTCCGGGGAGCTGTTTTTT.

V is TRBV6-5 and J is TRBJ1-2; 7 bases match TRBD1. The J segment lost 4 bases and the V segment lost 6 bases, leaving 8 bases of the junction unmatched. This CDR3 contains 14 residues. The germline gives CDR1 MNHEY, CDR2 SVGAGI. CDR3 in amino acids: CASRGDRYVYGYTF. The DNA for the CDR3 is TGTGCCAGCAGGGGGGACAGATACGTCTATGGCTACACCTTC.

This clone occurred a few times. This chain joins TRBV27 and TRBJ1-6; 9 bases are a match to TRBD1. V shed 6 bases and J 6 bases; nucleotides not matched to a gene: 9. Germline loops: CDR1 MNHEY, CDR2 SMNVEV (reference sequence). The CDR3 runs 16 residues. As DNA, the CDR3 is TGTGCCAGCAGCAACAGGGGGCAGAATGGTAATTCACCCCTCCACTTT. It yields the protein CASSNRGQNGNSPLHF.

The chain combines TRBV10-3 with TRBJ1-1; 7 nucleotides line up with TRBD1. This CDR3 spans 13 amino acids. V lost 7 bases and J lost 4; bases outside the gene matches: 6. The germline V gene has CDR1 ENHRY and CDR2 SYGVKD. The CDR3, as DNA: TGTGCCATCAAGGGACAGATTATCACTGAAGCTTTCTTT. Translating it yields CAIKGQIITEAFF.

This clone was picked up a small number of times. V gene TRBV2 combines with J gene TRBJ1-5; D perhaps matches TRBD1 (6 bases). The V end was cut by 7 bases, the J end by 6 bases, with 13 bases between. Germline loops: CDR1 SNHLY, CDR2 FYNNEI. The CDR3 spans 13 residues. The CDR3 nucleotides are TGTGCCAGCACCCAGGGGTCGGGTCAGCCCCAGCATTTT. Protein: CASTQGSGQPQHF.

This clone was seen more than once but under ten times. This sequence joins TRBV6-5 and TRBJ2-3, with 8 bases aligning to TRBD1. CDR1 is MNHEY and CDR2 is SVGAGI in the germline V gene. This CDR3 region has 14 residues. V was clipped by 4 bases and J by 5 bases; unmatched bases: 5. CDR3 sequence: CASSLQGGGDTQYF. The CDR3 region has the DNA TGTGCCAGCAGTTTACAGGGGGGTGGAGATACGCAGTATTTT.

V and J are TRBV10-1 and TRBJ2-3; perhaps TRBD1 as D (5 bases). CDR3 length: 13 residues. V was pared by 3 bases and J by 1 base, with 5 bases between. CDR1 and CDR2 (germline): WNHNN, SYGVQD (reference sequence). The CDR3 region has the DNA TGCGCCAGCAGTGAAGGGGGCACAGATACGCAGTATTTT. This translates into CASSEGGTDTQYF.

This clone has a handful of counts. The rearrangement joins TRBV6-1 to TRBJ1-5, with D perhaps TRBD1 (6 bases). Germline CDR1 MNHNS, CDR2 SASEGT. With 1 base removed from V and 6 bases from J, the gap between germline ends came to 13 bases. There are 15 residues in the CDR3. In nucleotides, the CDR3 is TGTGCCAGCAGTGAAGACCGACAGGCCGTTCAGCCCCAGCATTTT. This codes for CASSEDRQAVQPQHF.

The rearrangement links TRBV18 to TRBJ2-1; maybe TRBD2 (6 bases). Deletions cut 6 bases from V and 10 bases from J, with 13 bases between. The CDR3 totals 12 residues. Germline lookup yields CDR1 KGHSH and CDR2 LQKENI. The CDR3, as DNA: TGTGCCAGCTCGGCGGGGTTACGGGAGCAGTTCTTC. Translation gives CASSAGLREQFF.

This chain uses TRBV19 with TRBJ1-3, with a tentative D call TRBD1 (6 bases). The germline V gene encodes CDR1 LNHDA and CDR2 SQIVND (reference sequence). This CDR3 region has 13 residues. Trimming cost V 5 bases and J 4 bases, with 9 bases left between them. The CDR3 region has the DNA TGTGCCAGTAGTCAGGGGCTGGGAAACACCATATATTTT. Translating it yields CASSQGLGNTIYF.

This clone was counted a few times. The chain has TRBV11-2 and TRBJ1-2, with unresolved D. This CDR3 region has 15 residues. V gave up 1 base and J gave up 10 bases, with 19 bases separating them. Germline CDR1 reads SGHAT; CDR2 reads FQNNGV. CDR3 in amino acids: CASSLGAWPEHVYTF. The CDR3 DNA is TGTGCCAGCAGCTTAGGGGCATGGCCAGAACATGTCTACACCTTC.